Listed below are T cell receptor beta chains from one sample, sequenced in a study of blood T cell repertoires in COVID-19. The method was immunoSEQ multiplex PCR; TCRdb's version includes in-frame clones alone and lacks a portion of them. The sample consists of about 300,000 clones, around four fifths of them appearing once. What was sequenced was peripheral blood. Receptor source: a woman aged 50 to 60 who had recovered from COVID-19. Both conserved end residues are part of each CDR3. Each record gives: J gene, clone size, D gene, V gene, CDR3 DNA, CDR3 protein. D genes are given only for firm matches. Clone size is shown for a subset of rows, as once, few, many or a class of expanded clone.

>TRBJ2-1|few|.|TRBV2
TGTGCCAGCAGTGAATATCGGTCCCAGTTCTTC
CASSEYRSQFF
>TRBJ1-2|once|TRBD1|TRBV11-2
TGTGCCAGCAGCTCTATTAGATTGGGGGACAGGGTTAACTATGGCTACACCTTC
CASSSIRLGDRVNYGYTF
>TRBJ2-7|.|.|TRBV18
TGTGCCAGCTCACGGACAGCCACCTACGAGCAGTACTTC
CASSRTATYEQYF
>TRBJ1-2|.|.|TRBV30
TGTGCCTGGAGTGGAGGGTATGGTGGCTACACCTTC
CAWSGGYGGYTF
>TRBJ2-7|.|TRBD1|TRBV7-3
TGTGCCAGCAGCTTAGTCTTCGTGCTGACAGGGCCCTCATTC
CASSLVFVLTGPSF
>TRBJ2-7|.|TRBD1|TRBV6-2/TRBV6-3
TGTGCCAGCAGTTACTGGACAGGCTACGAGCAGTACTTC
CASSYWTGYEQYF
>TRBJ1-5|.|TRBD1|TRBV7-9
TGTGCCAGCAGCTTAGCAACGGGCAGGGGGCTACAGCCCCAGCATTTT
CASSLATGRGLQPQHF
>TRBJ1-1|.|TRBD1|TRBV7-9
TGTGCCAGCAGCCCCCGGGGACAGGGGTGGACTGAAGCTTTCTTT
CASSPRGQGWTEAFF
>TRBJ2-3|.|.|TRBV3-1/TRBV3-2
TGTGCCAGCAGCCAACGGGGATTCGGCACAGATACGCAGTATTTT
CASSQRGFGTDTQYF
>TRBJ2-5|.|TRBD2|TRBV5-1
TGCGCCAGCAGCTTGGGTACTAGCGGGGAAGAGACCCAGTACTTC
CASSLGTSGEETQYF
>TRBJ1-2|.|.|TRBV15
TGTGCCACCAGCAGGGATCGGGGTAGCTATGGCTACACCTTC
CATSRDRGSYGYTF
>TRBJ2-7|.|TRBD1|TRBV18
TGTGCCAGCTCACTGGGGACAGGTTACGAGCAGTACTTC
CASSLGTGYEQYF
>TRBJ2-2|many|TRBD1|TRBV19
TGTGCCAGTAGTAATGGGACAGAGGACACCGGGGAGCTGTTTTTT
CASSNGTEDTGELFF
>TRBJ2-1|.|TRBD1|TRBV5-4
TGTGCCAGCAGAGCCCCGGGACAGACGAAGGATGAGCAGTTCTTC
CASRAPGQTKDEQFF
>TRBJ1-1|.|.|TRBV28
TGTGCCAGCAAGCAGGGGTTTAAGGCTGAAGCTTTCTTT
CASKQGFKAEAFF
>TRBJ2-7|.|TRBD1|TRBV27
TGTGCCAGCAGCGGACAGGGTCTGAGCTCCTACGAGCAGTACTTC
CASSGQGLSSYEQYF
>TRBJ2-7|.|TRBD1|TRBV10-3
TGTGCCATCAGGGGACAGGGGACCCCCTACGAGCAGTACTTC
CAIRGQGTPYEQYF
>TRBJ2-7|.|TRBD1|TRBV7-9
TGTGCCAGCAGCCCCGCGACAGGGGACTCCTACGAGCAGTACTTC
CASSPATGDSYEQYF
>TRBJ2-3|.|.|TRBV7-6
TGTGCCAGCAGCTTAGCGGTTTTAGGGAAGGGGACAGATACGCAGTATTTT
CASSLAVLGKGTDTQYF
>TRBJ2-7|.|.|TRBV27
TGTGCCAGCAGTTTGATACAGGGATCGACCTACGAGCAGTACTTC
CASSLIQGSTYEQYF
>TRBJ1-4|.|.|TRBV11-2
TGTGCCAGCAGCTCCCTAGGGCCAGGGACACCAGAAAAACTGTTTTTT
CASSSLGPGTPEKLFF
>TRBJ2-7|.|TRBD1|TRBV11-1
TGTGCCAGCAGCCCCGGGACAGGGGGCACCTACGAGCAGTACTTC
CASSPGTGGTYEQYF
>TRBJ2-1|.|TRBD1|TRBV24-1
TGTGCCACCAGTGATCTCCGGGACAGGGGACGAAATGAGCAGTTCTTC
CATSDLRDRGRNEQFF
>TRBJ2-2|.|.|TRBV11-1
TGTGCCAGCAGCACCGGACGGTCCATGAGGGCCGGGGAGCTGTTTTTT
CASSTGRSMRAGELFF
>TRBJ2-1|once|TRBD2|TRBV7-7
TGTGCCAGCAGCGCCCTAGTAGCGGGACCAAATGAGCAGTTCTTC
CASSALVAGPNEQFF
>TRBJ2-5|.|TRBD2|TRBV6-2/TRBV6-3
TGTGCCAGCAGTTACCGGTCTAGCGGATACCAAGAGACCCAGTACTTC
CASSYRSSGYQETQYF
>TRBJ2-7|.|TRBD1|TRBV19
TGTGCCAGTAGTATTTCTGGGACAGGGGGCTGGTACGAGCAGTACTTC
CASSISGTGGWYEQYF
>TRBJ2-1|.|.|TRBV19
TGTGCCAGTAGTATGCGCGAAGAGCAGTTCTTC
CASSMREEQFF
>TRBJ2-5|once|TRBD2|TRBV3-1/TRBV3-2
TGTGCCAGCAGTCCTCTAGCGGGGGGACTAGAGACCCAGTACTTC
CASSPLAGGLETQYF
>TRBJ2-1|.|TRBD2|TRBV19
TGTGCCAGTAGTCACTGGACTAGCGGGAGCCCTTTTATGGATGAGCAGTTCTTC
CASSHWTSGSPFMDEQFF
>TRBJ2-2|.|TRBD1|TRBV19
TGTGCCAGTAGTATGACAGGGGCGAACACCGGGGAGCTGTTTTTT
CASSMTGANTGELFF
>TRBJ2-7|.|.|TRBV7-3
TGTGCCAGCAGCCCGCAAGGGACAACATCCTACGAGCAGTACTTC
CASSPQGTTSYEQYF
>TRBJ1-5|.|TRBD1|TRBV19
TGTGCCAGTAGTCCACAATCGGGACAGGGCAATCAGCCCCAGCATTTT
CASSPQSGQGNQPQHF
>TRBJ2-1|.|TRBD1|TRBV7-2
TGTGCCAGCAGGGACAGGCTCGGTAGGGAGCAGTTCTTC
CASRDRLGREQFF
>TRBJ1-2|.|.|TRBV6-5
TGTGCCAGCAGTTACGAACAGGGAAACTATGGCTACACCTTC
CASSYEQGNYGYTF
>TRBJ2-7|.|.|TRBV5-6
TGTGCCAGCAGAAGGACAGGGAGGGACTACGAGCAGTACTTC
CASRRTGRDYEQYF
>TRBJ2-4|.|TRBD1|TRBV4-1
TGCGCCAGCAGCCATTACAGGGGACCGAGCCCCCCGGGCAAAAACATTCAGTACTTC
CASSHYRGPSPPGKNIQYF
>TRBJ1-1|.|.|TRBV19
TGTGCCAGTACCCCGGTTCCACCGGACACTGAAGCTTTCTTT
CASTPVPPDTEAFF
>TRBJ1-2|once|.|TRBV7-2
TGTGCCAGCAGCTCCGACCTACAGGGATCTTATGGCTACACCTTC
CASSSDLQGSYGYTF
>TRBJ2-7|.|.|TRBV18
TGTGCCAGCTCACGCACGGTCGGGACAAAGTCCTACGAGCAGTACTTC
CASSRTVGTKSYEQYF
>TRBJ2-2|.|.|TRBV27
TGTGCCAGCAGTTTAGAGCACACCGGGGAGCTGTTTTTT
CASSLEHTGELFF
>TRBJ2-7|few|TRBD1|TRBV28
TGTGCCAGCAGTTTATCGCCCCGGACAGGGCCCATAGGGCAGTACTTC
CASSLSPRTGPIGQYF
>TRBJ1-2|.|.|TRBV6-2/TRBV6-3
TGTGCCAGCAGTTACTCCCCCGGGCAGGGAGGCTACACCTTC
CASSYSPGQGGYTF
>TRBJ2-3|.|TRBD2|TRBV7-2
TGTGCCAGCAGCCCTAGCGGGGGGGCCCCAGATACGCAGTATTTT
CASSPSGGAPDTQYF
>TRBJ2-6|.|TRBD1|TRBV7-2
TGTGCCAGCAGATTACAGGGGGCCTCTGGGGCCAACGTCCTGACTTTC
CASRLQGASGANVLTF
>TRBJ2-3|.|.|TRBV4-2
TGTGCCAGCAGCCGAGGTCCCACGCTTAGCACAGATACGCAGTATTTT
CASSRGPTLSTDTQYF
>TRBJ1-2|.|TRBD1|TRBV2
TGTGCCAGCAAGGGGGACAGTTTATCTTCCCTCTATGGCTACACCTTC
CASKGDSLSSLYGYTF
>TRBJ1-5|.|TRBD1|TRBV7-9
TGTGCCAGCAGCTCCCAGGGGGATCAGCCCCAGCATTTT
CASSSQGDQPQHF
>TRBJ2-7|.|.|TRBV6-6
TGTGCCAGCAGCCCCGGGACATACGAGCAGTACTTC
CASSPGTYEQYF
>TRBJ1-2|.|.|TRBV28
TGTGCCAGCAGAGACCCCCAGGGTTTCTTCGGCTACACCTTC
CASRDPQGFFGYTF
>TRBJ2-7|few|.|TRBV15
TGTGCCACCAGCAGACGAGCCGGGATCCGCAGCTCCTACGAGCAGTACTTC
CATSRRAGIRSSYEQYF
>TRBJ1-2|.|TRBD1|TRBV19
TGTGCCAGTAGTATAAAGAACTTTGGACAGGGCTATGGCTACACCTTC
CASSIKNFGQGYGYTF